These T cell receptor beta chains were read from a single sample in a study of blood T cell repertoires in COVID-19. Sequencing used immunoSEQ multiplex PCR; TCRdb keeps in-frame clones, though not all of them. The top ten clones hold about 10% of a sample with fewer than 150,000 clones, almost 90% of them seen once. Specimen: peripheral blood. All receptors come from a man over 45 with active or convalescent COVID-19. CDR3s include the opening cysteine and the closing phenylalanine or tryptophan. D genes are given only for firm matches. Expanded clones are given a class, and other clones once, few, many or no size at all.

clone size,V gene,J gene,CDR3 length,D gene,CDR3 protein,CDR3 DNA
.,TRBV27,TRBJ1-1,14,.,CASTPGQVGTEAFF,TGTGCCAGCACCCCCGGCCAGGTTGGCACTGAAGCTTTCTTT
.,TRBV6-6,TRBJ2-3,16,TRBD2,CASTGAGTSGTDTQYF,TGTGCCAGCACCGGAGCCGGGACTAGCGGCACAGATACGCAGTATTTT
.,TRBV7-3,TRBJ2-7,11,.,CASSQGGEQYF,TGTGCCAGCAGCCAGGGCGGCGAGCAGTACTTC
.,TRBV12-3/TRBV12-4,TRBJ2-5,13,.,CASRGDGAETQYF,TGTGCCAGCAGGGGCGACGGCGCAGAGACCCAGTACTTC
few,TRBV3-1/TRBV3-2,TRBJ1-4,14,TRBD1,CASSQVYRGEKLFF,TGTGCCAGCAGCCAAGTTTACAGGGGTGAAAAACTGTTTTTT
.,TRBV24-1,TRBJ2-4,13,TRBD1,CATSDRDRNIQYF,TGTGCCACCTCGGACAGGGACAGAAACATTCAGTACTTC
once,TRBV19,TRBJ2-3,17,TRBD2,CASSFTGLAASTDTQYF,TGTGCCAGTAGTTTCACGGGACTAGCGGCCAGCACAGATACGCAGTATTTT
.,TRBV7-2,TRBJ1-3,13,.,CASSLVARDTIYF,TGTGCCAGCAGCTTAGTTGCGAGGGACACCATATATTTT
once,TRBV2,TRBJ2-7,13,.,CASNGHYTYEQYF,TGTGCCAGCAACGGACACTATACCTACGAGCAGTACTTC
.,TRBV6-5,TRBJ1-5,14,TRBD1,CATGTGIRNQPQHF,TGTGCCACTGGGACAGGGATACGCAATCAGCCCCAGCATTTT
.,TRBV10-3,TRBJ1-1,12,.,CAISDRDTEAFF,TGTGCCATCAGTGACCGGGACACTGAAGCTTTCTTT
.,TRBV29-1,TRBJ2-7,14,TRBD2,CSVDGGEPPYEQYF,TGCAGCGTTGACGGGGGGGAGCCTCCCTACGAGCAGTACTTC
.,TRBV24-1,TRBJ1-5,13,.,CATSDFRGQPQHF,TGTGCCACCAGTGATTTTAGGGGTCAGCCCCAGCATTTT